This T cell receptor (beta chain) was recovered during a study of blood T cell repertoires in COVID-19. V was cut by 1 base and J by 2 bases, with 11 bases left in between. Germline V CDR1 and CDR2: SNHLY, FYNNEI. This CDR3 comprises 15 residues. Authors' processing steps: Estimation of nucleated cell counts was performed using reference gene primer amplification. Generated by immunoSEQ multiplex PCR, the TCRdb table keeps only in-frame clones and is missing some. D and trimming were read from the DNA, whereas the V and J calls and clone size are those reported in that table. Of over 200,000 clones in the sample, roughly 85% were seen once.

Sample: PBMCs or T cells enriched from blood (not recorded which). The V gene is TRBV2, the J gene TRBJ1-1, with a tentative D call TRBD1 (6 bases). The TCR was taken from a woman aged 50 to 65 who had recovered from COVID-19. This chain's CDR3 is CASSEDRDINTEAFF. The CDR3, as DNA: TGTGCCAGCAGTGAAGACCGGGACATCAACACTGAAGCTTTCTTT.